The 3 T cell receptor beta chains in this list originate from one sample, sequenced in a study of CD8 T cells in ankylosing spondylitis. TCRdb re-called the 5' RACE reads through MiXCR, storing one row per CDR3 protein. The data contain hundreds of thousands of distinct CDR3 sequences, roughly 24% of them singletons. Sequenced input: blood, either unsorted or a sorted T cell fraction (not recorded which). These receptors all stem from a male donor with ankylosing spondylitis or in good health (not recorded which).

This clonotype was recorded at least ten times. This sequence joins TRBV4-1 and TRBJ1-5; D gene unclear. The CDR3 extends over 15 amino acids. Germline V CDR1 and CDR2: MGHRA, YSYEKL. Trimming cost V 2 bases and J 1 base, with 9 bases left between them. CDR3 sequence (DNA): TGCGCCAGCAGCCAAAACCGGCAGAGCAATCAGCCCCAGCATTTT. Translation: CASSQNRQSNQPQHF.

The chain is built from TRBV3-1 and TRBJ2-5; TRBD2 matches 9 bases. V lost 0 bases and J lost 2; bases outside the gene matches: 13. Germline V gives CDR1 LGHDT, CDR2 YNNKEL (reference sequence). CDR3 length: 19 residues. Here the CDR3 reads CASSQDPRVSGGQQETQYF. CDR3 bases: TGTGCCAGCAGCCAAGATCCGCGGGTTAGCGGGGGCCAACAAGAGACCCAGTACTTC.

This clonotype has a count of ten or more. V is TRBV27 and J is TRBJ2-2; D call uncertain. Trimming cost V 6 bases and J 1 base, with 9 bases left between them. Germline V gene lookup returns CDR1 MNHEY and CDR2 SMNVEV (reference sequence). The length of the CDR3 is 14 residues. The CDR3 reads CASSTTQNTGELFF. Written as DNA, the CDR3 is TGTGCCAGCAGCACTACCCAGAACACCGGGGAGCTGTTTTTT.